The 28 T cell receptor beta chains given below trace back to one sample, sequenced in a study of OX40 agonist ivuxolimab in advanced cancers. TCRdb's table, derived via immunoSEQ multiplex PCR, lists solely in-frame clones and lacks some. In the table there are about 53,000 clones, roughly 88% of which are singletons. This sample comprised CD4+ or CD8+ T cells sorted from blood, obtained in a trial of the OX40 agonist ivuxolimab. The receptors stem from an adult with an advanced solid tumor such as melanoma, head and neck, liver or kidney cancer.

The genes are TRBV6-1 and TRBJ1-5, with TRBD1 as a possible D gene (6 bases). The CDR3 has 15 amino acids. Germline loops: CDR1 MNHNS, CDR2 SASEGT. V lost 11 bases and J lost 4, with 21 bases in between. The CDR3 is CAGSPGQVLNQPQHF. For the CDR3, the DNA is TGTGCCGGGTCCCCGGGACAAGTATTAAATCAGCCCCAGCATTTT.

As DNA, the CDR3 is TGTGCCAGCAGCTTAAACCCGACTAGCGGGGGCACAGATACGCAGTATTTT. Its protein is CASSLNPTSGGTDTQYF. The rearrangement uses TRBV7-3 and TRBJ2-3; 11 bases are shared with TRBD2. V shed 1 base and J 1 base; nucleotides not matched to a gene: 4. This CDR3 contains 17 residues. The germline CDR1 and CDR2 sequences are SGHTA and FQGTGA.

V gene TRBV5-1 combines with J gene TRBJ2-1, with no clear D. This CDR3 spans 14 amino acids. Looked up from germline, CDR1 is SGHRS and CDR2 is YFSETQ. V was pared by 2 bases and J by 0 bases, with 6 bases between. The CDR3 region is CASSLGISYNEQFF. The CDR3 DNA reads as TGCGCCAGCAGCTTAGGGATCTCCTACAATGAGCAGTTCTTC.

Judged by abundance, this clone is medium-sized. The V call is TRBV30, the J call TRBJ1-5; D not resolved. CDR1 and CDR2 from the germline V gene are GTSNPN and SVGIG (reference sequence). V lost 3 bases to trimming and J lost 4 bases, with 10 bases between them. The CDR3 length is 13 residues. In DNA form, the CDR3 reads TGTGCCTGGAGCCGCCATTCAAATCAGCCCCAGCATTTT. This codes for CAWSRHSNQPQHF.

This clone has only a few counts. This rearrangement joins TRBV10-3 to TRBJ1-1; D unclear. Trimming cost V 4 bases and J 1 base, with 10 bases left between them. CDR3 length: 14 residues. CDR1 is ENHRY, CDR2 SYGVKD, per germline. Here the CDR3 reads CAISGPSTNTEAFF. The CDR3 DNA sequence: TGTGCCATCAGTGGGCCCTCGACGAACACTGAAGCTTTCTTT.

In its sample, this clone was seen a few times. The chain employs TRBV2 and TRBJ1-5; 10 nucleotides align to TRBD1. CDR1 and CDR2 (germline): SNHLY, FYNNEI. V trimming: 6 bases; J trimming: 2 bases; junction bases outside the gene matches: 7. This CDR3 is 16 amino acids long. The CDR3 nucleotides read TGTGCCAGCAGGATAGGGGGGACAGGGGGCAATCAGCCCCAGCATTTT. Its translation: CASRIGGTGGNQPQHF.

This clone was seen only once. The V and J genes are TRBV4-1 and TRBJ2-6; the match to TRBD1 covers 8 bases. Germline V gene lookup returns CDR1 MGHRA and CDR2 YSYEKL. The V segment lost 0 bases and the J segment 0 bases; nucleotides outside the gene matches: 13. This CDR3 region has 21 residues. CDR3 sequence: CASSQDRMRGQVLSGANVLTF. In DNA, the CDR3 is TGCGCCAGCAGCCAAGATCGAATGCGGGGACAGGTTCTCTCTGGGGCCAACGTCCTGACTTTC.

This clone was detected only a few times. The chain joins TRBV6-1 to TRBJ2-1; 8 nucleotides align to TRBD2. This CDR3 comprises 14 residues. J lost 7 bases, V lost 10 bases, and 12 bases had no gene match. Germline V CDR1 and CDR2: MNHNS, SASEGT. CDR3: CATDPGGASNEQFF. The CDR3, as DNA: TGTGCCACCGATCCGGGGGGGGCGTCGAATGAGCAGTTCTTC.

The genes are TRBV28 and TRBJ2-1; TRBD2 matches at 13 bases. Germline V gene lookup returns CDR1 MDHEN and CDR2 SYDVKM. V was pared by 5 bases and J by 8 bases, with 6 bases of the junction left unmatched. This CDR3 has 15 residues. CDR3 region: CASSKRTSGSYEQFF. The CDR3 DNA follows: TGTGCCAGCAGTAAAAGGACTAGCGGGAGTTATGAGCAGTTCTTC.

V is TRBV7-3 and J is TRBJ2-1, with D possibly TRBD2 on 5 matching bases. Germline V gene data show CDR1 as SGHTA and CDR2 as FQGTGA. This CDR3 spans 14 amino acids. Trimming cost V 5 bases and J 7 bases, with 15 bases left between them. CDR3 loop: CASSPGGLQNEQFF. The DNA for the CDR3 is TGTGCCAGCAGCCCCGGTGGACTCCAAAATGAGCAGTTCTTC.

This chain links TRBV15 with TRBJ1-5, with no clear D. Trimming stripped 0 bases from V and 7 bases from J, with 10 bases between. The length of the CDR3 is 14 residues. Germline V gene sequence: CDR1 LNHNV, CDR2 YYDKDF (reference sequence). The DNA of the CDR3 is TGTGCCACCAGCAGAGACAAGGGTCGGCAGCCCCAGCATTTT. Translating it yields CATSRDKGRQPQHF.

In this sample, this clone turned up once. The chain employs TRBV6-1 and TRBJ1-4, with D possibly matching TRBD1 (5 bases). Germline CDR1 and CDR2: MNHNS and SASEGT. V lost 5 bases and J lost 5, with 12 bases in between. The CDR3 sequence is 14 residues long. The CDR3 nucleotides are TGTGCCAGCAGTCGCCGGGACGGGAATGAAAAACTGTTTTTT. Translated: CASSRRDGNEKLFF.

The chain combines TRBV2 with TRBJ2-7, with D hard to call. The CDR3 has 15 residues. Germline CDR1 and CDR2: SNHLY and FYNNEI. V shed 2 bases and J shed 0 bases, with 11 bases lying between them. The CDR3 sequence is CASSEIRVSSYEQYF. CDR3 coding DNA: TGTGCCAGCAGTGAAATTCGGGTGAGCTCCTACGAGCAGTACTTC.

This chain joins TRBV30 and TRBJ1-2; 7 bases are a match to TRBD1. The CDR3 consists of 14 residues. The V segment lost 0 bases and the J segment 5 bases; nucleotides outside the gene matches: 6. Germline V lookup: CDR1 GTSNPN, CDR2 SVGIG (reference sequence). CDR3 region: CAWSVRGGGYGYTF. The CDR3 DNA follows: TGTGCCTGGAGTGTACGAGGGGGCGGGTATGGCTACACCTTC.

CDR3 sequence (DNA): TGTGCCAGCTCAGCCGGGGGTTACGAGCAGTACTTC. It encodes CASSAGGYEQYF. V gene TRBV6-1 combines with J gene TRBJ2-7; D perhaps matches TRBD2 (6 bases). CDR3 length equals 12 residues. Trimming removed 8 bases at V and 4 bases at J, with 12 bases between. The germline V gene has CDR1 MNHNS and CDR2 SASEGT.

The rearrangement links TRBV23-1 to TRBJ1-6; 8 positions agree with TRBD1. TRBV23-1 is labeled an ORF, and its function is uncertain. The CDR3 runs 14 residues. Unmatched junction bases numbered 3, after V lost 6 bases and J lost 5 bases. CDR3 DNA: TGCGCCAGCAGGGACAGGGCCAATAATTCACCCCTCCACTTT. It is translated as CASRDRANNSPLHF.

This clone was found a few times. V gene TRBV30 combines with J gene TRBJ1-1, with 9 bases that match TRBD1. Germline trimming cut 4 bases from V and 6 bases from J; bases unmatched to any gene: 6. Germline lookup yields CDR1 GTSNPN and CDR2 SVGIG (reference sequence). The CDR3 is 13 residues long. CDR3 sequence (DNA): TGTGCCTGGACCGGGACAGGGTTCTCTGAAGCTTTCTTT. Its translation: CAWTGTGFSEAFF.

This clone has just a few counts. The V gene is TRBV30, the J gene TRBJ1-1, with D perhaps matching TRBD1 (5 bases). CDR3 length equals 13 residues. The V and J ends lost 2 bases and 2 bases respectively, with 9 bases between them. CDR1 and CDR2 from the germline V gene are GTSNPN and SVGIG (reference sequence). This CDR3 reads CAWSLQVNTEAFF. The DNA for the CDR3 is TGTGCCTGGAGTTTACAGGTTAACACTGAAGCTTTCTTT.

The rearrangement uses TRBV18 and TRBJ2-1; 8 bases align to TRBD1. V shed 0 bases, J shed 9 bases, and the junction held 7 bases outside the gene matches. The CDR3 has 15 residues. Germline CDR1 KGHSH, CDR2 LQKENI. The CDR3 is CASSPPRQGAAEQFF. CDR3 nucleotides: TGTGCCAGCTCACCACCGAGGCAGGGGGCGGCTGAGCAGTTCTTC.

The J gene is TRBJ2-5, the V gene TRBV2; maybe TRBD1 (6 bases). V lost 6 bases and J lost 5, with 16 bases in between. Germline V CDR1 and CDR2: SNHLY, FYNNEI. The CDR3 is made up of 14 amino acids. DNA of the CDR3: TGTGCCAGCAGCAAGCAGGGGTTGGGGGAGACCCAGTACTTC. It yields the protein CASSKQGLGETQYF.

The gene calls are TRBV10-3 and TRBJ2-7, with D possibly being TRBD1 (6 bases). Germline loops: CDR1 ENHRY, CDR2 SYGVKD. V lost 5 bases, J lost 3 bases, and 11 bases lay in between. This CDR3 is 13 amino acids long. CDR3 amino acids: CAISLDRYYEQYF. For the CDR3, the DNA is TGTGCCATCAGTTTGGACAGATACTACGAGCAGTACTTC.

The chain couples TRBV10-3 to TRBJ2-3; the D is unclear. CDR3 size: 14 residues. The germline CDR1 and CDR2 sequences are ENHRY and SYGVKD. V dropped 4 bases and J dropped 1 base, with 9 bases sitting between them. This CDR3 reads CAISAVRGTDTQYF. CDR3 coding DNA: TGTGCCATCAGTGCAGTCCGAGGCACAGATACGCAGTATTTT.

The J gene is TRBJ1-1, the V gene TRBV11-2; 7 bases align to TRBD1. The CDR3 length is 15 residues. V lost 4 bases, J lost 1 base, and 6 bases stayed unmatched. Germline lookup yields CDR1 SGHAT and CDR2 FQNNGV. CDR3 residues: CASSSRGWGNTEAFF. For the CDR3, the DNA is TGTGCCAGCAGCTCCAGGGGGTGGGGGAACACTGAAGCTTTCTTT. The entire variable domain, with the rest obtained from reference TRBV11-2 and TRBJ1-1, is as follows: EAGVAQSPRYKIIEKRQSVAFWCNPISGHATLYWYQQILGQGPKLLIQFQNNGVVDDSQLPKDRFSAERLKGVDSTLKIQPAKLEDSAVYLCASSSRGWGNTEAFFGQGTRLTVV.

The chain links TRBV28 to TRBJ2-2; TRBD1 agrees at 8 bases. This CDR3 has 15 amino acids. The V gene end was trimmed by 6 bases and the J gene end by 6 bases; junction bases not matched to a gene: 9. CDR1 and CDR2 (germline): MDHEN, SYDVKM. Written as DNA, the CDR3 is TGTGCCAGCAGCGACCGACAGGGGTTGGCCGGGGAGCTGTTTTTT. It specifies CASSDRQGLAGELFF.

This clone was picked up one time. The CDR3 reads CATSGTGKSTQYF. In DNA form, the CDR3 reads TGTGCCACCTCCGGGACAGGGAAGAGTACGCAGTATTTT. The chain carries TRBV19 and TRBJ2-3, with TRBD1 matching 9 bases. The V and J ends lost 10 bases and 8 bases, in that order; junction bases with no gene match: 10. Germline V CDR1 and CDR2: LNHDA, SQIVND (reference sequence). The CDR3 consists of 13 residues.

V is TRBV11-2 and J is TRBJ1-1; TRBD1 agrees at 7 bases. The CDR3 contains 14 residues. CDR1 is SGHAT and CDR2 is FQNNGV in the germline V gene. Trimming removed 6 bases from V and 2 bases from J; junction bases left unmatched: 6. The CDR3 region has the DNA TGTGCCAGCAGAATTGGAGGGGGCAACACTGAAGCTTTCTTT. As protein: CASRIGGGNTEAFF.

The rearrangement joins TRBV9 to TRBJ1-5; 9 bases are shared with TRBD1. V shed 4 bases, J shed 6 bases, and the junction held 11 bases outside the gene matches. This CDR3 contains 16 residues. The germline V gene encodes CDR1 SGDLS and CDR2 YYNGEE. This CDR3 is CASSPGTGSFSQPQHF. The CDR3 region has the DNA TGTGCCAGCAGCCCCGGGACAGGGTCTTTCTCTCAGCCCCAGCATTTT.

This chain connects TRBV30 to TRBJ2-3, with D possibly being TRBD2 (6 bases). V lost 3 bases to trimming and J lost 4 bases, with 14 bases between them. Germline V lookup: CDR1 GTSNPN, CDR2 SVGIG (reference sequence). The CDR3 extends over 14 amino acids. CDR3 nucleotides: TGTGCCTGGAGCCGCGGCGGGAAGGCAGATACGCAGTATTTT. Residues: CAWSRGGKADTQYF.